The 18 T cell receptor beta chains below come from one sample, sequenced in a study of T-cell reconstitution after alpha-beta-depleted transplantation in children. Construction of the TCRbeta library involved unique molecular identifiers. MiXCR, run by TCRdb on the PCR reads, gives a single entry per CDR3 protein. The sample has 780,000 or so distinct CDR3 sequences, roughly 15% seen once; the top ten hold roughly 4.8%. The sequencing here drew on PBMCs, mostly from graft donor cells, taken 360 days after TCRalphabeta/CD19-depleted stem cell transplant. The source is a male patient under 18 who had a stem cell transplant for acute lymphoblastic leukemia, so the T cells may come from the graft donor.

This clonotype came up a few times. V is TRBV7-9 and J is TRBJ2-5; 9 bases fit TRBD2. Germline values: CDR1 SEHNR, CDR2 FQNEAQ (reference sequence). V was clipped by 3 bases and J by 4 bases; unmatched bases: 9. CDR3 length: 16 residues. The CDR3 sequence is CASSFRLAAMGETQYF. Written as DNA, the CDR3 is TGTGCCAGCAGCTTTCGACTAGCGGCAATGGGAGAGACCCAGTACTTC.

This clonotype showed up just a few times. The chain employs TRBV12-3 or TRBV12-4 and TRBJ2-7; D may be TRBD1 (6 bases). V lost 6 bases and J 4 bases, leaving 10 bases between the germline ends. There are 12 residues in the CDR3. CDR3 coding DNA: TGTGCCAGCAGCTGGACAGTTTACGAGCAGTACTTC. Protein: CASSWTVYEQYF.

The V call is TRBV4-2, the J call TRBJ2-7; 8 bases align to TRBD1. With 4 bases clipped from V and 2 bases from J, the junction kept 10 bases outside the gene matches. The germline CDR1 and CDR2 sequences are LGHNA and YNFKEQ. The CDR3 extends over 16 amino acids. DNA of the CDR3: TGTGCCAGCAGCCTCTCCGGGACAGGATACACCTACGAGCAGTACTTC. It translates to CASSLSGTGYTYEQYF.

This clonotype was counted a few times. The genes are TRBV24-1 and TRBJ2-1; a weak D match, TRBD2 (6 bases). The germline CDR1 and CDR2 sequences are KGHDR and SFDVKD. V was cut by 4 bases and J by 6 bases, with 15 bases left in between. The CDR3 runs to 15 residues. The CDR3 DNA follows: TGTGCCACCAGTGAAGGGACTCCCGGGGCCAATGAGCAGTTCTTC. It codes for CATSEGTPGANEQFF.

DNA for the CDR3: TGCAGTGCTAGTTCTTATCTAGCGGGAGACACGACGGACAATGAGCAGTTCTTC. Translation gives CSASSYLAGDTTDNEQFF. This rearrangement joins TRBV20-1 to TRBJ2-1; TRBD2 matches at 10 bases. J was trimmed by 5 bases and V by 3 bases; bases with no gene match: 16. The CDR3 has 18 amino acids. In germline, CDR1 is DFQATT, CDR2 SNEGSKA (reference sequence).

This chain joins TRBV5-1 and TRBJ2-7, with 8 bases fitting TRBD1. V dropped 4 bases and J dropped 4; count of bases not matched to a gene: 13. The length of the CDR3 is 16 residues. Looked up from germline, CDR1 is SGHRS and CDR2 is YFSETQ. The CDR3 DNA reads as TGCGCCAGCAGCGGCGACTACACAGGGGGTAGATACGAGCAGTACTTC. Amino acids: CASSGDYTGGRYEQYF.

In this sample, this clonotype turned up a few times. The rearrangement links TRBV10-2 to TRBJ2-1, with 7 bases lining up with TRBD1. Germline assignment: CDR1 WSHSY and CDR2 SAAADI. The junction had 3 bases not matched to a gene; V was cut back by 6 bases and J by 7 bases. The CDR3 covers 12 residues. The CDR3 protein is CASRDRENEQFF. In nucleotides, the CDR3 is TGCGCCAGCAGAGACAGGGAGAATGAGCAGTTCTTC.

This clonotype was counted between two and nine times. This chain uses TRBV28 with TRBJ2-3; D gene ambiguous. Germline values: CDR1 MDHEN, CDR2 SYDVKM. With 2 bases removed from V and 0 bases from J, the gap between germline ends came to 6 bases. This CDR3 comprises 14 residues. DNA of the CDR3: TGTGCCAGCAGTTTACAAATTAGCACAGATACGCAGTATTTT. Translating gives CASSLQISTDTQYF.

The rearrangement links TRBV27 to TRBJ2-1, with 10 bases aligning to TRBD2. V shed 3 bases, J shed 8 bases, and the junction held 10 bases outside the gene matches. The V gene's germline CDR1 is MNHEY and CDR2 SMNVEV (reference sequence). CDR3 length: 16 amino acids. The CDR3 region is CASSFPRLAGAHEQFF. As DNA, the CDR3 is TGTGCCAGCAGTTTTCCTCGGCTAGCGGGAGCGCATGAGCAGTTCTTC.

This clonotype was seen only a few times. The genes are TRBV5-6 and TRBJ2-4; 10 bases match TRBD1. The V gene's germline CDR1 is SGHDT and CDR2 YYEEEE. The ends lost 0 bases at V and 0 bases at J; junction bases unmatched: 3. The CDR3 is 17 residues long. CDR3 nucleotide sequence: TGTGCCAGCAGCTTGGGACAGGGGGCCAAAGCCAAAAACATTCAGTACTTC. Encoded protein: CASSLGQGAKAKNIQYF.

The J gene is TRBJ2-5, the V gene TRBV12-3 or TRBV12-4, with D maybe TRBD2 (5 bases). The CDR3 is 14 amino acids. V lost 0 bases, J lost 4 bases, and 9 bases lay in between. The CDR3 protein is CASSLAIAGETQYF. CDR3 nucleotides: TGTGCCAGCAGTTTAGCGATCGCGGGAGAGACCCAGTACTTC.

This clonotype was seen a handful of times. The gene calls are TRBV5-1 and TRBJ1-5; 7 nucleotides line up with TRBD1. V gave up 4 bases and J gave up 16 bases; unmatched junction bases: 23. CDR3 length: 16 residues. CDR1 and CDR2 from the germline V gene are SGHRS and YFSETQ. This CDR3 is CASSPAGRGSTNLLHF. The CDR3 nucleotides read TGCGCCAGCAGCCCCGCTGGCAGGGGGAGCACAAACCTCCTTCATTTT.

At least ten counts were recorded for this clonotype. V usage is TRBV4-1 and J usage is TRBJ2-1; D is unclear. CDR1 is MGHRA, CDR2 YSYEKL, per germline. V was trimmed by 5 bases and J by 6 bases, leaving 23 bases between them. The CDR3 sequence is 17 residues long. CDR3 loop: CASSEKPGLIIGNEQFF. The CDR3 DNA reads as TGCGCCAGCAGCGAAAAGCCGGGCCTAATCATTGGCAATGAGCAGTTCTTC.

This sequence joins TRBV10-3 and TRBJ1-5; unclear D gene. Germline CDR1 and CDR2: ENHRY and SYGVKD. The CDR3 consists of 12 residues. Trimming pared 2 bases from V and 3 bases from J, leaving 2 bases between. In DNA form, the CDR3 reads TGTGCCATCAGTGAGGTCAATCAGCCCCAGCATTTT. Translating it yields CAISEVNQPQHF.

This clonotype showed up just a few times. The chain employs TRBV5-1 and TRBJ2-4; D is tentatively TRBD1 or TRBD2 (5 bases each). There are 16 residues in the CDR3. Germline lookup yields CDR1 SGHRS and CDR2 YFSETQ. Trimming shortened V by 4 bases and J by 2 bases, and 16 bases separated the two germline ends. The CDR3 loop reads CASSPLTGTTKNIQYF. The DNA for the CDR3 is TGCGCCAGCAGCCCCTTAACCGGGACGACCAAAAACATTCAGTACTTC.

This chain joins TRBV5-1 and TRBJ2-7; D ambiguous. This CDR3 comprises 17 residues. Germline V lookup: CDR1 SGHRS, CDR2 YFSETQ. Deletions cut 0 bases from V and 0 bases from J, with 16 bases between. The CDR3: CASSLGIFKAGSYEQYF. The DNA of the CDR3 is TGCGCCAGCAGCTTGGGGATCTTCAAAGCAGGCTCCTACGAGCAGTACTTC.

The rearrangement uses TRBV19 and TRBJ1-6; no clear D. V lost 7 bases and J lost 7, with 11 bases in between. CDR1 is LNHDA, CDR2 SQIVND, per germline (reference sequence). The CDR3 length is 13 residues. The CDR3 protein is CASNPSSNSPLHF. The CDR3 coding sequence is TGTGCCAGTAATCCCTCGAGCAATTCACCCCTCCACTTT.

This clonotype was seen a handful of times. V usage is TRBV11-2 and J usage is TRBJ2-7; D ambiguous. The CDR3 sequence is 13 residues long. Germline assignment: CDR1 SGHAT and CDR2 FQNNGV. Trimming pared 1 base from V and 3 bases from J, leaving 7 bases between. The chain's CDR3 is CASSLAHFYEQYF. The CDR3 region has the DNA TGTGCCAGCAGCTTAGCCCACTTCTACGAGCAGTACTTC.